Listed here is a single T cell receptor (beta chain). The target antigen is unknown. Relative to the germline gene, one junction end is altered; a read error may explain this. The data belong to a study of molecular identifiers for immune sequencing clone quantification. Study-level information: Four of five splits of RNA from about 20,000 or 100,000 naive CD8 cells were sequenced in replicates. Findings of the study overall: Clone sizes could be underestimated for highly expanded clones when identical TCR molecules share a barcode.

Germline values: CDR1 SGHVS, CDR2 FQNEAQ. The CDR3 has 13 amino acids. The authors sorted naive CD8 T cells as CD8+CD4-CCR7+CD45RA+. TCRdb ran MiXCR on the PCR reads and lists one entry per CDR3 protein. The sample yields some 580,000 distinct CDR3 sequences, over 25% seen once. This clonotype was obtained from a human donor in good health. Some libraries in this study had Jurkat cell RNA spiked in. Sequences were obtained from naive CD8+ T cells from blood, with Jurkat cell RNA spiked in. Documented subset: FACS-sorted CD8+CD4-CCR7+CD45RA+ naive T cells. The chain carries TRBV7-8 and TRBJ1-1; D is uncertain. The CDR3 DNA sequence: TGTGCCAGCATGTGGGGAGGCAACACTGAAGCTCTCTTT. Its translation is CASMWGGNTEALF.